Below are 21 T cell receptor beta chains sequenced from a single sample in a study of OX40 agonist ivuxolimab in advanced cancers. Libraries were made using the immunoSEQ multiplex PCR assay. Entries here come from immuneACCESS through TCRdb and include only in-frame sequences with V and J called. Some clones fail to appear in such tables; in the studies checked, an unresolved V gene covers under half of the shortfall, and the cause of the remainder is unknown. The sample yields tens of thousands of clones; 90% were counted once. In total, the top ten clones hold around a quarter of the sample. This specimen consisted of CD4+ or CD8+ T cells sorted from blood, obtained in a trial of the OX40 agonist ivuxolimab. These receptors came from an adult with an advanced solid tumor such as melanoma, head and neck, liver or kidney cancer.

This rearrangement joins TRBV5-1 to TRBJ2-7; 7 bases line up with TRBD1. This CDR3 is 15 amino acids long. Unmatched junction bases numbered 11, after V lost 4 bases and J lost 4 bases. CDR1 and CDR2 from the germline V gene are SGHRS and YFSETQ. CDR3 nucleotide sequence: TGCGCCAGCAGCGCCCCTTCGACAGGGATTTACGAGCAGTACTTC. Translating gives CASSAPSTGIYEQYF.

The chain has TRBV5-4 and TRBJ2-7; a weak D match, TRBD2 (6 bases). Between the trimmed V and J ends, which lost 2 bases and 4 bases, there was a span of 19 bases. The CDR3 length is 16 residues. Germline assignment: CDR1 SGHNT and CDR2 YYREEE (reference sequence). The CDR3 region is CASSFRGGAHGYEQYF. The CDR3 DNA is TGTGCCAGCAGCTTCCGGGGCGGGGCCCATGGTTACGAGCAGTACTTC.

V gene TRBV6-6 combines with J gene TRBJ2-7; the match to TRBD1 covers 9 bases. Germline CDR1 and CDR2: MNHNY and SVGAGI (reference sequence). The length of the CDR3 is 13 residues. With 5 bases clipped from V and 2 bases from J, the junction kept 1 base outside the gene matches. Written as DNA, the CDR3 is TGTGCCAGCAGTGGGACAGGGACCTACGAGCAGTACTTC. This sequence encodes CASSGTGTYEQYF.

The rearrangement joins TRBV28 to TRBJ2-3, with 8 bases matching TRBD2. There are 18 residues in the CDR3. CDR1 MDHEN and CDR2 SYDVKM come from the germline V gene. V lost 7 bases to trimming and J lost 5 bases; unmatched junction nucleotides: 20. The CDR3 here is CASKNELVSTSELDTQYF. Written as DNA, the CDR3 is TGTGCCAGCAAAAATGAACTTGTTTCGACTAGCGAATTAGATACGCAGTATTTT.

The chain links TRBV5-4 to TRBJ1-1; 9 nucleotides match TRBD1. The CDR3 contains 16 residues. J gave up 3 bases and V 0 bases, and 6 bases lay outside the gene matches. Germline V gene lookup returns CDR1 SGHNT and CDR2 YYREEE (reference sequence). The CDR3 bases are TGTGCCAGCAGCTTGGGGGGGACAGGGATCGACACTGAAGCTTTCTTT. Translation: CASSLGGTGIDTEAFF.

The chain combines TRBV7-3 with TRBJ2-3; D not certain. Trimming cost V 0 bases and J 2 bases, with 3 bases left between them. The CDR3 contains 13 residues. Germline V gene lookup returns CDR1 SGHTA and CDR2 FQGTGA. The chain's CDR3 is CASSLTPTDTQYF. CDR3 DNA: TGTGCCAGCAGCTTAACTCCCACAGATACGCAGTATTTT.

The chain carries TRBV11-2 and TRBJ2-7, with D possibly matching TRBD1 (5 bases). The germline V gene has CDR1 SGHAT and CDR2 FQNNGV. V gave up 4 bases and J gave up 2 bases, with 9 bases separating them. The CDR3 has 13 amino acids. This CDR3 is CASSYGQAYEQYF. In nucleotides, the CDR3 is TGTGCCAGCAGCTACGGACAAGCCTACGAGCAGTACTTC.

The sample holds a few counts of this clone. CDR3 sequence: CASRIGGSYTEAFF. The CDR3 nucleotides are TGTGCCAGCAGAATAGGGGGATCTTACACTGAAGCTTTCTTT. This rearrangement joins TRBV27 to TRBJ1-1; D possibly corresponds to TRBD1 (6 bases). Germline values: CDR1 MNHEY, CDR2 SMNVEV (reference sequence). There are 14 residues in the CDR3. V was trimmed by 6 bases and J by 3 bases, leaving 14 bases between them.

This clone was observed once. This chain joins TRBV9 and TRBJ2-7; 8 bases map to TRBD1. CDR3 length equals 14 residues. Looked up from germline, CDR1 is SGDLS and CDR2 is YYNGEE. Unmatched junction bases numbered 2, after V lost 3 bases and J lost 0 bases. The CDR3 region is CASSEQGDSYEQYF. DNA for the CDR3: TGTGCCAGCAGCGAACAGGGGGACTCCTACGAGCAGTACTTC. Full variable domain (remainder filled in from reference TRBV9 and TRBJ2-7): DSGVTQTPKHLITATGQRVTLRCSPRSGDLSVYWYQQSLDQGLQFLIQYYNGEERAKGNILERFSAQQFPDLHSELNLSSLELGDSALYFCASSEQGDSYEQYFGPGTRLTVT.

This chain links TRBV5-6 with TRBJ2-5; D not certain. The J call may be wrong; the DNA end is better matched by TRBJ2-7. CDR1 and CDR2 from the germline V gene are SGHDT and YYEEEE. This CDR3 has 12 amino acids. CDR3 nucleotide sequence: TGTGCCAGCAGCTTGGGTGCGGCCGAGCAGTACTTC. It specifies CASSLGAAEQYF.

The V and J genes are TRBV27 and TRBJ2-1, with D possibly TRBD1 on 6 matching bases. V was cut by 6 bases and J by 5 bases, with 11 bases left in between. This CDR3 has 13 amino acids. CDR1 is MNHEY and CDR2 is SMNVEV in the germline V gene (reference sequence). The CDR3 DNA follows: TGTGCCAGCAGCCCCCGGACAGACAATGAGCAGTTCTTC. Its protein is CASSPRTDNEQFF.

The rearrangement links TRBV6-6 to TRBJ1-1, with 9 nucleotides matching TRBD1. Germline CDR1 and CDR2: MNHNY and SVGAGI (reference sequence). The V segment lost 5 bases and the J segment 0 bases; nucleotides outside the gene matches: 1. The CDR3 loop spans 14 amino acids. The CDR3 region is CASSGQGMNTEAFF. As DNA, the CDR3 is TGTGCCAGCAGTGGACAGGGGATGAACACTGAAGCTTTCTTT.

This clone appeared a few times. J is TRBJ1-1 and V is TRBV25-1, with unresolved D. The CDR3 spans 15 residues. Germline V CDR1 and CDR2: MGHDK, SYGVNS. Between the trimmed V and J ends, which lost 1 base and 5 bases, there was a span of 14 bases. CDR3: CASSESGRGGTEAFF. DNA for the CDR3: TGTGCCAGCAGTGAATCGGGCCGGGGAGGAACTGAAGCTTTCTTT.

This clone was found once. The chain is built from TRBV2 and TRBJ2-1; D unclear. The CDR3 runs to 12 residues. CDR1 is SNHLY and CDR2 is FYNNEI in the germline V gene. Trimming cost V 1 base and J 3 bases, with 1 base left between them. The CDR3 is CASSEGYNEQFF. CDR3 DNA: TGTGCCAGCAGTGAAGGCTACAATGAGCAGTTCTTC. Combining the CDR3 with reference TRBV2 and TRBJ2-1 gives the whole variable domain EPEVTQTPSHQVTQMGQEVILRCVPISNHLYFYWYRQILGQKVEFLVSFYNNEISEKSEIFDDQFSVERPDGSNFTLKIRSTKLEDSAMYFCASSEGYNEQFFGPGTRLTVL.

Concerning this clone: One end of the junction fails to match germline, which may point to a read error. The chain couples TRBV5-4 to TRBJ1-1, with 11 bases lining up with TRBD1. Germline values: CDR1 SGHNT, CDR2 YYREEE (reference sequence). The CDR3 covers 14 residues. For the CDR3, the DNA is TGTGACAGCAGCCAGGACAGGGGGCGAACTGAAGCTTTCTTT. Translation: CDSSQDRGRTEAFF.

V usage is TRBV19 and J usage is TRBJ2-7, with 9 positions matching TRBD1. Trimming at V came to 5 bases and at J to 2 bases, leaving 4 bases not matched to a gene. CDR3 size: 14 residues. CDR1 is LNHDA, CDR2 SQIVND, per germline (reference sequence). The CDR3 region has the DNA TGTGCCAGTAGTGCGGGGGACAGGGCCTACGAGCAGTACTTC. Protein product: CASSAGDRAYEQYF.

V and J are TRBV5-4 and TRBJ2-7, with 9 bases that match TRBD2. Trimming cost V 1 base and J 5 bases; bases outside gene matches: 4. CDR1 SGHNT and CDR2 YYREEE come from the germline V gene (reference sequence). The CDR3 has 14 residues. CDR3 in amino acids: CASSLFLAGNEQYF. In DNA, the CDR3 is TGTGCCAGCAGCTTGTTTCTAGCGGGGAACGAGCAGTACTTC.

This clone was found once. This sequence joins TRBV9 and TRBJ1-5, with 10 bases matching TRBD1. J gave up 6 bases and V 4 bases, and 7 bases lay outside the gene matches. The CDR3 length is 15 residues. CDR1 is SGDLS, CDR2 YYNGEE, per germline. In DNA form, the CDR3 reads TGTGCCAGCAGCTCGACAGGGGGCCGGCTTCAGCCCCAGCATTTT. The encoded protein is CASSSTGGRLQPQHF.

The CDR3 spells CASSTGTGGPYEQYF. The CDR3 DNA sequence: TGTGCCAGTAGTACCGGGACAGGGGGCCCCTACGAGCAGTACTTC. The chain joins TRBV19 to TRBJ2-5, with TRBD1 identical over 12 bases. The closer fit of TRBJ2-7 to the DNA end suggests the J call may be wrong. This CDR3 is 15 amino acids long. Germline V gene sequence: CDR1 LNHDA, CDR2 SQIVND (reference sequence).

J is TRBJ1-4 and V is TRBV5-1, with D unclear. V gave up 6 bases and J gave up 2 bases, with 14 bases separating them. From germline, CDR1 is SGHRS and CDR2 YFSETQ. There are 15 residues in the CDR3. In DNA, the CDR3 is TGCGCCAGCACTTGGGAAGTAGGGACTAATGAAAAACTGTTTTTT. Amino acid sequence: CASTWEVGTNEKLFF.

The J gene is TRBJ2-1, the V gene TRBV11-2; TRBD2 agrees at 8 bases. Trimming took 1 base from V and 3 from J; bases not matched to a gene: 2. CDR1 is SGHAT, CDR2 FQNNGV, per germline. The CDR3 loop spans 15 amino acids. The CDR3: CASSLVGTSYNEQFF. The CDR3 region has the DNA TGTGCCAGCAGCTTAGTGGGGACTAGCTACAATGAGCAGTTCTTC. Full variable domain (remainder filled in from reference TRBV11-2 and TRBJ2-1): EAGVAQSPRYKIIEKRQSVAFWCNPISGHATLYWYQQILGQGPKLLIQFQNNGVVDDSQLPKDRFSAERLKGVDSTLKIQPAKLEDSAVYLCASSLVGTSYNEQFFGPGTRLTVL.